This T cell receptor (beta chain) was sequenced during a study of identical twins. Findings and limits, study-wide: Out-of-frame alpha sequences shared by twins showed excess low generation probability.

MiXCR, run by TCRdb on the 5' RACE reads, gives a single entry per CDR3 protein. The sample holds roughly 350,000 distinct CDR3 sequences, 10% to 15% seen once. The CDR3 contains 15 residues. V shed 3 bases and J 0 bases; nucleotides not matched to a gene: 1. Germline CDR1 and CDR2: SGHAT and FQNNGV. Concerning this clonotype: Its specificity is unknown.

These same records also appear under a second study, on yellow fever vaccine responses in identical twins.

The sample consisted of CD8+ T cells sorted from blood. The sequence was obtained from a young woman in good health. The V gene is TRBV11-2, the J gene TRBJ2-5; TRBD2 agrees at 10 bases. The CDR3, as DNA: TGTGCCAGCAGCTTCGGACTAGCGGACCAAGAGACCCAGTACTTC. Protein: CASSFGLADQETQYF.